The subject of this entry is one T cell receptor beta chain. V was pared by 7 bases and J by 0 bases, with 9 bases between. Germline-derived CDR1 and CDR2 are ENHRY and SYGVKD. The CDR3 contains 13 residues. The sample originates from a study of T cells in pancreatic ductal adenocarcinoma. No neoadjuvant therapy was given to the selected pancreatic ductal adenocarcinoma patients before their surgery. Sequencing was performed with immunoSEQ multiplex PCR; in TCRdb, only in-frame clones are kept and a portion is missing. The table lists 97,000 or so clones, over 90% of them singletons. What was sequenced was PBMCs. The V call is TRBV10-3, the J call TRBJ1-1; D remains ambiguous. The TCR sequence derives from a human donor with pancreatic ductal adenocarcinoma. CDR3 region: CAIKEGLNTEAFF. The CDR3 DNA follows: TGTGCCATCAAGGAGGGATTGAACACTGAAGCTTTCTTT.